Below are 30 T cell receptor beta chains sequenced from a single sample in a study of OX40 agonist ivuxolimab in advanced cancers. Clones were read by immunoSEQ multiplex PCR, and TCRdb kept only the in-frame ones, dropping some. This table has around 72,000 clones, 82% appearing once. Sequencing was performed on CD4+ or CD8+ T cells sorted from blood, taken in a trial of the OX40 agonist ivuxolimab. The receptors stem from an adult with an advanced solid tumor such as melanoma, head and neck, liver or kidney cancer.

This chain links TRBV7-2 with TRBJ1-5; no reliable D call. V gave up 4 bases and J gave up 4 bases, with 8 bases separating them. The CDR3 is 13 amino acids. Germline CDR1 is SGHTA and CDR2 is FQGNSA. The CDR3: CASSSQRNQPQHF. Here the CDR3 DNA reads TGTGCCAGCAGCTCCCAAAGGAATCAGCCCCAGCATTTT.

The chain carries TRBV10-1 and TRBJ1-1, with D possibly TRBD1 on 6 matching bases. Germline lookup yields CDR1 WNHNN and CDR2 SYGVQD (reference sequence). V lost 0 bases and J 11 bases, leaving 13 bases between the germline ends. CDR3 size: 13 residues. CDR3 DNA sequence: TGCGCCAGCAGTGAGTCGAGCAGGGGTTCTGCTTTCTTT. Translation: CASSESSRGSAFF.

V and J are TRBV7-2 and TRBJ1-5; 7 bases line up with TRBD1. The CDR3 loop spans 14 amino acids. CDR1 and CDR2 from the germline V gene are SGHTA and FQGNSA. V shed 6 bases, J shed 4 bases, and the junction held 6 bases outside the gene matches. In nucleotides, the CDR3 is TGTGCCAGCAGTGGACAGGCGTTGAATCAGCCCCAGCATTTT. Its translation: CASSGQALNQPQHF.

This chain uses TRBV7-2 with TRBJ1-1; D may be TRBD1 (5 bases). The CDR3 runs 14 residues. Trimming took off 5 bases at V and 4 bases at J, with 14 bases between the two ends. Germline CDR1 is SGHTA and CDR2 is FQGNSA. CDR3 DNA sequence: TGTGCCAGCAGCCCCGGGGCCCTGGGCACTGAAGCTTTCTTT. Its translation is CASSPGALGTEAFF.

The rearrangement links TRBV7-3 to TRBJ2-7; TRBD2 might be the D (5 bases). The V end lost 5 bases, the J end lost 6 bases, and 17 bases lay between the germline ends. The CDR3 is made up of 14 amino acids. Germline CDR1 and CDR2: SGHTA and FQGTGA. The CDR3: CASSPGSPGSEQYF. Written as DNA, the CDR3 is TGTGCCAGCAGCCCCGGTAGTCCGGGGTCCGAGCAGTACTTC.

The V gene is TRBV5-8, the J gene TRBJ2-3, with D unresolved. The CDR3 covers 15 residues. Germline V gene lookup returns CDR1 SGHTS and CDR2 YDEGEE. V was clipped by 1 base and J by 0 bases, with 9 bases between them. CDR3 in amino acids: CASSLNGYSTDTQYF. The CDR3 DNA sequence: TGTGCCAGCAGCTTGAACGGATACAGCACAGATACGCAGTATTTT.

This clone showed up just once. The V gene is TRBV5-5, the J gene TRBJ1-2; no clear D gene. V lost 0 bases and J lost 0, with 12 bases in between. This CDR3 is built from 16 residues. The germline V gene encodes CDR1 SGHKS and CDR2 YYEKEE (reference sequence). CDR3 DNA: TGTGCCAGCAGCTTGGGTCCCACAACGACTAACTATGGCTACACCTTC. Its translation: CASSLGPTTTNYGYTF.

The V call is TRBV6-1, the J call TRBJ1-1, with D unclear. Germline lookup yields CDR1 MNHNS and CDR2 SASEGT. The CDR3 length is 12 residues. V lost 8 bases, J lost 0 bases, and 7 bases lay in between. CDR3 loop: CASFSMNTEAFF. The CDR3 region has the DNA TGTGCCAGCTTTAGTATGAACACTGAAGCTTTCTTT.

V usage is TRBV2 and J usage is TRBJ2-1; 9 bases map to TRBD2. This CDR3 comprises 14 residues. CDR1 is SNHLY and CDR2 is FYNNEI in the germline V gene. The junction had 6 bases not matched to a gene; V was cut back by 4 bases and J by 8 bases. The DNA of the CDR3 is TGTGCCAGCAGTGTAAATAGCGGGAGCGATGAGCAGTTCTTC. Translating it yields CASSVNSGSDEQFF.

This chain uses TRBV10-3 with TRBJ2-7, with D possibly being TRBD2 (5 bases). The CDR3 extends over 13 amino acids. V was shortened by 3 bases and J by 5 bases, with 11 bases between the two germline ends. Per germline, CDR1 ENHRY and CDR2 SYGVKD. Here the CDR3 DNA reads TGTGCCATCAGTGATAGAGGGTCCCACGAGCAGTACTTC. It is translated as CAISDRGSHEQYF.

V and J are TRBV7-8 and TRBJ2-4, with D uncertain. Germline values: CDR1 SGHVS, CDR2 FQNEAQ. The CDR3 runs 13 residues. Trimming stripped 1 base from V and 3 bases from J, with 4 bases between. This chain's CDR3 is CASSLDLKNIQYF. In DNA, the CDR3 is TGTGCCAGCAGCTTAGATCTCAAAAACATTCAGTACTTC. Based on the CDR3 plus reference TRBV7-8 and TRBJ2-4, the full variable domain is GAGVSQSPRYKVAKRGQDVALRCDPISGHVSLFWYQQALGQGPEFLTYFQNEAQLDKSGLPSDRFFAERPEGSVSTLKIQRTQQEDSAVYLCASSLDLKNIQYFGAGTRLSVL.

In DNA, the CDR3 is TGTGCCAGCAGCTTAGGCAGGCAGGGGGCAGGGGGCTACACCTTC. Protein: CASSLGRQGAGGYTF. The chain joins TRBV7-2 to TRBJ1-2, with TRBD1 identical over 8 bases. Germline lookup yields CDR1 SGHTA and CDR2 FQGNSA. V shed 1 base and J 8 bases; nucleotides not matched to a gene: 9. This CDR3 contains 15 residues.

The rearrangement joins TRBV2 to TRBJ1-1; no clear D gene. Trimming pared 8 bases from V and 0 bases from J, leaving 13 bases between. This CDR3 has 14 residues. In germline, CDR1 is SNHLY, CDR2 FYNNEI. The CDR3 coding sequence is TGTGCCAGCTCGGTCGGGCCCATGAACACTGAAGCTTTCTTT. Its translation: CASSVGPMNTEAFF.

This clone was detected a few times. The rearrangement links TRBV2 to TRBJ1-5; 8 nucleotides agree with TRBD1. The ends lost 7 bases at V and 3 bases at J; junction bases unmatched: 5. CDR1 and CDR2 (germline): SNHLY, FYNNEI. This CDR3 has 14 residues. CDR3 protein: CASMGQVPNQPQHF. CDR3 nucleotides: TGTGCCAGCATGGGACAGGTCCCCAATCAGCCCCAGCATTTT.

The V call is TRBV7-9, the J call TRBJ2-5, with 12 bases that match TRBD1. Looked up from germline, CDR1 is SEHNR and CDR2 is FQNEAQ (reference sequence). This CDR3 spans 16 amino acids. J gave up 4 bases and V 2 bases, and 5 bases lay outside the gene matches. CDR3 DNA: TGTGCCAGCAGCTTAAGGGACAGGGGGCTTCTAGAGACCCAGTACTTC. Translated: CASSLRDRGLLETQYF.

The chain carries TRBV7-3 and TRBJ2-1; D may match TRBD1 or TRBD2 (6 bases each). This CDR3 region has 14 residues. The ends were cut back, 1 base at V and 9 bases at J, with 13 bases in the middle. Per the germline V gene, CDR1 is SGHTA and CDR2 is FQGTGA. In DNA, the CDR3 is TGTGCCAGCAGCTTAATGACGGGGGCGACTGAGCAGTTCTTC. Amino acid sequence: CASSLMTGATEQFF.

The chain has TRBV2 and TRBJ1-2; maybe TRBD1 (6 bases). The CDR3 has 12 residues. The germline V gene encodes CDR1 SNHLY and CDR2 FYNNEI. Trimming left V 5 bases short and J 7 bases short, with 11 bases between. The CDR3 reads CASSLVQGGYTF. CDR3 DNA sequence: TGTGCCAGCAGTTTAGTACAGGGTGGCTACACCTTC.

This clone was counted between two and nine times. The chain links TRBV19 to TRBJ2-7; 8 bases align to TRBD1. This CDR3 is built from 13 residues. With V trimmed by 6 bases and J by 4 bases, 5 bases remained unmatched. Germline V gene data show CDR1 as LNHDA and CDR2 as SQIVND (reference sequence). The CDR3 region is CASRGTGGYEQYF. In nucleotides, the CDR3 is TGTGCCAGTAGAGGGACAGGCGGATACGAGCAGTACTTC.

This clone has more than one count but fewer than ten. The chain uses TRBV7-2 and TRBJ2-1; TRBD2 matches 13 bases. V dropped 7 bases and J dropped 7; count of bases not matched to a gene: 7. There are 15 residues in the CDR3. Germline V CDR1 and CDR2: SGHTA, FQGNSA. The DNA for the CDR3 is TGTGCCAGCACACCCGGGACTAGCGGGAAAAATGAGCAGTTCTTC. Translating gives CASTPGTSGKNEQFF. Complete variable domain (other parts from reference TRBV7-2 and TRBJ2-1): GAGVSQSPSNKVTEKGKDVELRCDPISGHTALYWYRQSLGQGLEFLIYFQGNSAPDKSGLPSDRFSAERTGGSVSTLTIQRTQQEDSAVYLCASTPGTSGKNEQFFGPGTRLTVL.

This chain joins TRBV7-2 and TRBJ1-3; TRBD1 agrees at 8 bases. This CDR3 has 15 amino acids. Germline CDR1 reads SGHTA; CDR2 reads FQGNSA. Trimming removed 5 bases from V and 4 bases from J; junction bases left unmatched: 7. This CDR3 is CASSPRTGSGNTIYF. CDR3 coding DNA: TGTGCCAGCAGCCCGAGGACAGGGTCAGGAAACACCATATATTTT. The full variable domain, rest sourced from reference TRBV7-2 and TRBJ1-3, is GAGVSQSPSNKVTEKGKDVELRCDPISGHTALYWYRQSLGQGLEFLIYFQGNSAPDKSGLPSDRFSAERTGGSVSTLTIQRTQQEDSAVYLCASSPRTGSGNTIYFGEGSWLTVV.

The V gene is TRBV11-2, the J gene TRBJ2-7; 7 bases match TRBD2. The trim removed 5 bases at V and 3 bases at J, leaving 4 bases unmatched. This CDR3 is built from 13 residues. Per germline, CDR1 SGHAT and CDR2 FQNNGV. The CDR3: CASSRTSRYEQYF. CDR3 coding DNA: TGTGCCAGCAGCCGGACTAGTCGCTACGAGCAGTACTTC.

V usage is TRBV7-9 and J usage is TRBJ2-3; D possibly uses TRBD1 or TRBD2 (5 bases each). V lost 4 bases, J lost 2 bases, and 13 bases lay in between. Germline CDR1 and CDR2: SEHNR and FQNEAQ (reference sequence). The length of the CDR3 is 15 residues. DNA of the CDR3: TGTGCCAGCAGCTCTGGGGGTGGAACCACAGATACGCAGTATTTT. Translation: CASSSGGGTTDTQYF.

CDR3 sequence (DNA): TGTGCCAGCAGTTGGGATGGGGCCCATAACTATGGCTACACCTTC. Protein: CASSWDGAHNYGYTF. V and J are TRBV28 and TRBJ1-2, with TRBD1 as a possible D gene (5 bases). The germline gives CDR1 MDHEN, CDR2 SYDVKM. The length of the CDR3 is 15 residues. Trimming pared 4 bases from V and 1 base from J, leaving 13 bases between.

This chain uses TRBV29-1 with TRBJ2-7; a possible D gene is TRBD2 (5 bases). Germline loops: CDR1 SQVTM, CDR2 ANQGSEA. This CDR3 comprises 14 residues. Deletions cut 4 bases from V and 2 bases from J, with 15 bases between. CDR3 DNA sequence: TGCAGCGTTGCAGCGGACTTAAGAACCTACGAGCAGTACTTC. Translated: CSVAADLRTYEQYF.

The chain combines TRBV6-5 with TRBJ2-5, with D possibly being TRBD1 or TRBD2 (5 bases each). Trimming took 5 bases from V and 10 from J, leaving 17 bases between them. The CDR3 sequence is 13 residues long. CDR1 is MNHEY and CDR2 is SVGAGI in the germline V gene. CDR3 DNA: TGTGCCAGCAGTCTGGGGATTGGGGGTAGCCAGTACTTC. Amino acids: CASSLGIGGSQYF.

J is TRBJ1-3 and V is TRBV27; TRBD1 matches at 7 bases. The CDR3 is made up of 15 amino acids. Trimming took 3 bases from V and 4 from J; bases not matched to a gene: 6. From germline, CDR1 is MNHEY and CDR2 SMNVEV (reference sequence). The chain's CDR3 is CASSFRQGLGNTIYF. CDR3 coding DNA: TGTGCCAGCAGTTTCCGACAGGGTCTAGGAAACACCATATATTTT.

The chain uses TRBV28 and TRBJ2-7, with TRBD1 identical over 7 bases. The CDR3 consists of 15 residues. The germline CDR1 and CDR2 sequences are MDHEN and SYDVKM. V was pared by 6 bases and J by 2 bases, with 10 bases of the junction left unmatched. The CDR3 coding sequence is TGTGCCAGCAGAATCACAGGGGTTCAACCCTACGAGCAGTACGTC. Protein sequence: CASRITGVQPYEQYV.

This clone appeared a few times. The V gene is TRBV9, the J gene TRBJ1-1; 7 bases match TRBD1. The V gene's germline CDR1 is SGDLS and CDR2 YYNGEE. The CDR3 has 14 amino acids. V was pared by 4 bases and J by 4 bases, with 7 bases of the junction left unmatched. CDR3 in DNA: TGTGCCAGCAGCACCCGACAGGGAGGCACTGAAGCTTTCTTT. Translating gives CASSTRQGGTEAFF.

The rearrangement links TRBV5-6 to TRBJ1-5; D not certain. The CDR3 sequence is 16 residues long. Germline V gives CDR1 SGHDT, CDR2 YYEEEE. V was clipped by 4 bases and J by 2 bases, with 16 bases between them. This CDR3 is CASSPGPTRGNQPQHF. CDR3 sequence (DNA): TGTGCCAGCAGCCCAGGACCTACGCGGGGCAATCAGCCCCAGCATTTT.

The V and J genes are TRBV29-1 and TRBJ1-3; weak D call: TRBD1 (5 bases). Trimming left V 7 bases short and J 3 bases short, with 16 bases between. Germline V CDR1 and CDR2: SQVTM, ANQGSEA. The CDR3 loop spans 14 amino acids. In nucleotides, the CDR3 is TGCAGCGGTACAGGTGTGGGACTTGGAAACACCATATATTTT. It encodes CSGTGVGLGNTIYF. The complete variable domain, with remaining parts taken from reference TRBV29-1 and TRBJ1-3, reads SAVISQKPSRDICQRGTSLTIQCQVDSQVTMMFWYRQQPGQSLTLIATANQGSEATYESGFVIDKFPISRPNLTFSTLTVSNMSPEDSSIYLCSGTGVGLGNTIYFGEGSWLTVV.